This TCR beta chain was obtained from a study of T cell repertoires in cytomegalovirus infection. Study as a whole: Peptides in the study included HLA-C-restricted and HLA-B-restricted CMV epitopes. CMV infection plus the matching HLA type was flagged by public TCR beta signatures.

Regarding this clonotype: Its specificity is not known.

MiXCR was run by TCRdb on the reads, yielding one entry per CDR3 protein. The repertoire holds about 830,000 distinct CDR3 sequences, approximately 32% seen once, with roughly 12% in the top ten. The CDR3 is 14 residues long. V gave up 4 bases and J gave up 8 bases, with 17 bases separating them. Germline lookup yields CDR1 LGHNA and CDR2 YNFKEQ. The genes are TRBV4-2 and TRBJ1-2; tentatively, D is TRBD1 (5 bases). The specimen comprised cultured CD8+ T cells from PBMCs, sampled from culture after CMV antigen stimulation. This clonotype was obtained from a human donor in good health (CMV status not recorded). Some clones in this sample may be carry-over from other donors' samples. The CDR3 DNA reads TGTGCCAGCAGCCCTCCTTCCGGGGCTGAGGGCTACACCTTC. Translating gives CASSPPSGAEGYTF.